A single sample is the source of the 5 T cell receptor beta chains below, sequenced in a study of T-cell reconstitution after alpha-beta-depleted transplantation in children. Unique molecular identifiers were incorporated when the TCRbeta library was constructed. One entry per CDR3 protein results from TCRdb running MiXCR on the PCR reads. The sample records around 500,000 distinct CDR3 sequences, around 12% being singletons. The specimen was PBMCs from the stem cell graft donor, collected from the stem cell graft. The receptors shown here come from a human donor who donated a stem cell graft to a child with combined immunodeficiency.

The table lists this clonotype with a few counts. The chain carries TRBV12-3 or TRBV12-4 and TRBJ2-5, with 10 bases matching TRBD1. The CDR3 runs 14 residues. Unmatched junction bases numbered 7, after V lost 7 bases and J lost 5 bases. CDR3 amino acids: CASNPTGGQETQYF. For the CDR3, the DNA is TGTGCCAGCAATCCGACAGGGGGCCAGGAGACCCAGTACTTC.

This clonotype was seen ten or more times. The V call is TRBV15, the J call TRBJ2-1; 9 positions match TRBD1. The CDR3 runs 15 residues. The germline V gene encodes CDR1 LNHNV and CDR2 YYDKDF (reference sequence). The V segment lost 0 bases and the J segment 8 bases; nucleotides outside the gene matches: 5. CDR3 nucleotides: TGTGCCACCAGCAGAGATGGGACAGGGTCGGATGAGCAGTTCTTC. Its translation: CATSRDGTGSDEQFF.

This clonotype was seen only a few times. The V and J genes are TRBV12-3 or TRBV12-4 and TRBJ2-5; TRBD2 matches at 10 bases. V lost 3 bases and J lost 3; bases outside the gene matches: 4. The CDR3 is made up of 15 amino acids. As DNA, the CDR3 is TGTGCCAGCAGTTTCGGGAGCGGGGGGGAAGAGACCCAGTACTTC. Its translation: CASSFGSGGEETQYF.

The sample holds a few counts of this clonotype. The genes are TRBV7-2 and TRBJ2-2, with TRBD1 identical over 9 bases. After removal of 1 base from V and 4 bases from J, the junction contained 4 bases not matched to a gene. This CDR3 comprises 16 residues. Per the germline V gene, CDR1 is SGHTA and CDR2 is FQGNSA. The CDR3 coding sequence is TGTGCCAGCAGCTTAGTTGGACAGGGGTCCACCGGGGAGCTGTTTTTT. The encoded protein is CASSLVGQGSTGELFF.

This clonotype was detected many times. The V gene is TRBV20-1, the J gene TRBJ2-1; 10 bases map to TRBD2. J gave up 0 bases and V 1 base, and 3 bases lay outside the gene matches. This CDR3 region has 16 residues. The V gene's germline CDR1 is DFQATT and CDR2 SNEGSKA (reference sequence). CDR3 bases: TGCAGTGCTAGAGGCCTAGCGGGGGCCTCCTACAATGAGCAGTTCTTC. Translating gives CSARGLAGASYNEQFF.